These 21 T cell receptor beta chains share one sample of origin, sequenced in a study of early T cells in non-severe SARS-CoV-2 infection. TCRdb reprocessed the 5' RACE reads via MiXCR and lists one record per CDR3 protein. The table has about 98,000 distinct CDR3 sequences, approximately 9.9% seen once. Sequenced input: whole blood. The origin of the receptors is an adult who was a healthcare worker with PCR-confirmed SARS-CoV-2 infection or an uninfected control (not recorded which).

This clonotype has at least ten counts. The chain's CDR3 is CASSHGGGSGTDTQYF. In DNA form, the CDR3 reads TGTGCCAGCAGCCACGGGGGCGGGAGCGGCACAGATACGCAGTATTTT. V and J are TRBV9 and TRBJ2-3; TRBD2 is a possible D gene (7 bases). The CDR3 is 16 residues long. Trimming took 4 bases from V and 1 from J, leaving 16 bases between them. The germline CDR1 and CDR2 sequences are SGDLS and YYNGEE.

The V gene is TRBV3-1, the J gene TRBJ2-7; 12 positions agree with TRBD1. Per germline, CDR1 LGHDT and CDR2 YNNKEL (reference sequence). Trimming took 4 bases from V and 2 from J; bases not matched to a gene: 3. The CDR3 runs to 15 residues. Written as DNA, the CDR3 is TGTGCCAGCAGCCGGGACAGGGGGCCCCCCTACGAGCAGTACTTC. Translated, it gives CASSRDRGPPYEQYF.

This clonotype appeared a few times. At one end the junction does not follow the germline gene, possibly because of a read error. V is TRBV2 and J is TRBJ2-7; D is possibly TRBD1 (6 bases). The germline V gene encodes CDR1 SNHLY and CDR2 FYNNEI. The CDR3 length is 15 residues. The CDR3 here is CASSEDRLGSYEQYF. CDR3 in DNA: TGTGCCAGCAGCGAAGACAGGCTGGGCTCCTACGAGCAGTACTTC.

In this sample, this clonotype turned up many times. V gene TRBV3-1 combines with J gene TRBJ2-7; D is perhaps TRBD1 (6 bases). V lost 4 bases to trimming and J lost 3 bases, with 16 bases between them. The CDR3 runs to 15 residues. Germline V gene sequence: CDR1 LGHDT, CDR2 YNNKEL (reference sequence). This CDR3 is CASSLRDTGFYEQYF. CDR3 coding DNA: TGTGCCAGCAGCCTTCGGGACACAGGGTTCTACGAGCAGTACTTC.

This clonotype was seen at least ten times. This chain connects TRBV9 to TRBJ2-3; TRBD1 matches 7 bases. With V trimmed by 3 bases and J by 1 base, 8 bases remained unmatched. The CDR3 is 16 residues long. Germline CDR1 reads SGDLS; CDR2 reads YYNGEE. This chain's CDR3 is CASSARYRGGTDTQYF. DNA for the CDR3: TGTGCCAGCAGCGCCCGTTACAGGGGAGGCACAGATACGCAGTATTTT.

The genes are TRBV12-3 or TRBV12-4 and TRBJ1-2, with 9 bases matching TRBD1. Trimming took 3 bases from V and 6 from J; bases not matched to a gene: 8. CDR3 length equals 15 residues. Here the CDR3 reads CASSFAGTGYDGYTF. The CDR3 bases are TGTGCCAGCAGTTTTGCCGGGACAGGGTACGATGGCTACACCTTC.

This clonotype was detected once. The genes are TRBV9 and TRBJ1-1; no firm D call. V shed 0 bases and J shed 2 bases, with 11 bases lying between them. Germline CDR1 and CDR2: SGDLS and YYNGEE. The CDR3 spans 15 residues. CDR3 sequence: CASSVVFSLNTEAFF. CDR3 sequence (DNA): TGTGCCAGCAGCGTAGTTTTCAGCCTCAACACTGAAGCTTTCTTT.

This clonotype has a count of ten or more. This rearrangement joins TRBV6-6 to TRBJ2-7, with 8 nucleotides matching TRBD2. The germline gives CDR1 MNHNY, CDR2 SVGAGI (reference sequence). V shed 5 bases and J 4 bases; nucleotides not matched to a gene: 10. The CDR3 extends over 15 amino acids. The CDR3 sequence is CASSPRWSGSYEQYF. The CDR3 region has the DNA TGTGCCAGCAGTCCGCGATGGAGCGGGAGTTACGAGCAGTACTTC.

This clonotype was picked up a small number of times. The chain combines TRBV12-3 or TRBV12-4 with TRBJ2-1; 11 positions agree with TRBD2. V dropped 5 bases and J dropped 2; count of bases not matched to a gene: 14. The CDR3 has 19 residues. The CDR3 DNA is TGTGCCAGCAGTGGGAGGCTAGCGGGAGGCCCCCGACCCTACAATGAGCAGTTCTTC. Translating it yields CASSGRLAGGPRPYNEQFF.

This clonotype appeared many times. The V gene is TRBV19, the J gene TRBJ1-4, with no clear D. The CDR3 contains 15 residues. V lost 4 bases and J 7 bases, leaving 16 bases between the germline ends. Germline V CDR1 and CDR2: LNHDA, SQIVND (reference sequence). This CDR3 reads CASSTYGSLGEKLFF. CDR3 nucleotide sequence: TGTGCCAGTAGTACCTACGGGAGCCTCGGTGAAAAACTGTTTTTT. The entire variable domain, with the rest obtained from reference TRBV19 and TRBJ1-4, is as follows: DGGITQSPKYLFRKEGQNVTLSCEQNLNHDAMYWYRQDPGQGLRLIYYSQIVNDFQKGDIAEGYSVSREKKESFPLTVTSAQKNPTAFYLCASSTYGSLGEKLFFGSGTQLSVL.

The chain uses TRBV11-2 and TRBJ2-3, with D perhaps matching TRBD2 (6 bases). Deletions cut 1 base from V and 3 bases from J, with 14 bases between. Germline CDR1 SGHAT, CDR2 FQNNGV. The CDR3 spans 16 residues. DNA for the CDR3: TGTGCCAGCAGCTTAGGTGGGGGAGGTAGAACAGATACGCAGTATTTT. Residues: CASSLGGGGRTDTQYF. The complete variable domain, with remaining parts taken from reference TRBV11-2 and TRBJ2-3, reads EAGVAQSPRYKIIEKRQSVAFWCNPISGHATLYWYQQILGQGPKLLIQFQNNGVVDDSQLPKDRFSAERLKGVDSTLKIQPAKLEDSAVYLCASSLGGGGRTDTQYFGPGTRLTVL.

This clonotype was detected only a few times. The chain is built from TRBV10-3 and TRBJ2-1, with a tentative D call TRBD2 (6 bases). CDR1 and CDR2 (germline): ENHRY, SYGVKD. V was shortened by 6 bases and J by 9 bases, with 12 bases between the two germline ends. The CDR3 totals 12 residues. The CDR3 is CAISEVGGEQFF. CDR3 in DNA: TGTGCCATCAGCGAGGTCGGGGGTGAGCAGTTCTTC.

Only a few counts were recorded for this clonotype. The rearrangement uses TRBV29-1 and TRBJ2-7, with D possibly matching TRBD1 (6 bases). The CDR3 consists of 14 residues. The germline gives CDR1 SQVTM, CDR2 ANQGSEA. The ends were cut back, 1 base at V and 4 bases at J, with 14 bases in the middle. The chain's CDR3 is CSVEVGTGMYEQYF. DNA of the CDR3: TGCAGCGTTGAAGTTGGAACAGGGATGTACGAGCAGTACTTC.

This clonotype showed up just a few times. The genes are TRBV28 and TRBJ1-1, with D perhaps matching TRBD1 (5 bases). Germline assignment: CDR1 MDHEN and CDR2 SYDVKM. The CDR3 has 15 residues. V was clipped by 5 bases and J by 3 bases, with 16 bases between them. CDR3 DNA sequence: TGTGCCAGCAGTCCGACGGGGCCCACGGACACTGAAGCTTTCTTT. Translated, it gives CASSPTGPTDTEAFF.

This clonotype was counted many times. The chain employs TRBV5-1 and TRBJ2-6; either TRBD1 or TRBD2 may fit D (6 bases each). The CDR3 loop spans 15 amino acids. Trimming removed 3 bases at V and 0 bases at J, with 7 bases between. Per the germline V gene, CDR1 is SGHRS and CDR2 is YFSETQ. CDR3 in amino acids: CASSSGASGANVLTF. The CDR3 DNA follows: TGCGCCAGCAGCTCGGGGGCCTCTGGGGCCAACGTCCTGACTTTC. The whole variable domain, remainder taken from reference TRBV5-1 and TRBJ2-6, is KAGVTQTPRYLIKTRGQQVTLSCSPISGHRSVSWYQQTPGQGLQFLFEYFSETQRNKGNFPGRFSGRQFSNSRSEMNVSTLELGDSALYLCASSSGASGANVLTFGAGSRLTVL.

This clonotype appeared a few times. The genes are TRBV5-4 and TRBJ1-1, with 7 bases fitting TRBD1. The CDR3 sequence is 15 residues long. Germline V lookup: CDR1 SGHNT, CDR2 YYREEE (reference sequence). The trim removed 3 bases at V and 5 bases at J, leaving 10 bases unmatched. CDR3 coding DNA: TGTGCCAGCAGCTCCAAAACAGGGGAGTCGACTGAAGCTTTCTTT. Its translation is CASSSKTGESTEAFF.

In this sample, this clonotype turned up a few times. The CDR3 is CASSMRGTDSYEQYF. As DNA, the CDR3 is TGTGCCAGTAGTATGAGAGGGACGGATTCCTACGAGCAGTACTTC. The chain carries TRBV19 and TRBJ2-7; either TRBD1 or TRBD2 may fit D (5 bases each). Looked up from germline, CDR1 is LNHDA and CDR2 is SQIVND (reference sequence). The germline V and J ends were trimmed by 3 bases and 1 base, with 13 bases remaining between them. This CDR3 is built from 15 residues.

This clonotype was found a few times. This chain connects TRBV6-5 to TRBJ1-5, with 9 bases aligning to TRBD1. The CDR3 is made up of 14 amino acids. CDR1 and CDR2 from the germline V gene are MNHEY and SVGAGI. The V segment lost 6 bases and the J segment 4 bases; nucleotides outside the gene matches: 4. CDR3 residues: CASSNGQGNQPQHF. The CDR3 region has the DNA TGTGCCAGCAGCAACGGACAGGGGAATCAGCCCCAGCATTTT.

The J gene is TRBJ1-4, the V gene TRBV9; tentative D call: TRBD1 (6 bases). Germline V gene data show CDR1 as SGDLS and CDR2 as YYNGEE. The CDR3 runs to 15 residues. The ends were cut back, 2 bases at V and 7 bases at J, with 15 bases in the middle. In DNA form, the CDR3 reads TGTGCCAGCAGCGTCCAGGGGACCCGAGCTGAAAAACTGTTTTTT. Amino acids: CASSVQGTRAEKLFF.

The CDR3 spells CAISAFSTGGLGTEAFF. Here the CDR3 DNA reads TGTGCCATCAGTGCCTTTTCGACAGGGGGTTTAGGAACTGAAGCTTTCTTT. The chain is built from TRBV10-3 and TRBJ1-1, with 9 bases aligning to TRBD1. This CDR3 contains 17 residues. Germline-derived CDR1 and CDR2 are ENHRY and SYGVKD. Trimming cost V 4 bases and J 5 bases; bases outside gene matches: 14.

This clonotype was observed many times. This chain links TRBV6-6 with TRBJ2-2; TRBD1 matches at 8 bases. CDR3 length: 15 residues. The germline gives CDR1 MNHNY, CDR2 SVGAGI (reference sequence). V shed 6 bases, J shed 7 bases, and the junction held 10 bases outside the gene matches. The CDR3 bases are TGTGCCAGCAGACCCGGACAGGGTTCAAACGGGGAGCTGTTTTTT. It encodes CASRPGQGSNGELFF.